This entry describes one T cell receptor (beta chain). As yet, its antigen is unknown. Trimming removed 7 bases from V and 2 bases from J, with 11 bases in between. CDR3 length equals 13 residues. The germline V gene has CDR1 SQVTM and CDR2 ANQGSEA. The patients all showed relapse after autologous stem cell transplantation, while their brentuximab vedotin exposure varied. The patients, who had relapsed/refractory classical Hodgkin lymphoma, achieved best responses of complete response, partial response or progressive disease. Sequenced by immunoSEQ multiplex PCR; TCRdb stores in-frame clones only, minus some. The sample has 21,000 or so clones; 74% are singletons. The data were taken from a study of PD-1 blockade in classical Hodgkin lymphoma. Study-wide findings and caveats: A significant rise in TCR diversity was seen by C4D1 for CD4+ cells but not for CD8+ cells. Compared with healthy donors, newly diagnosed patients reportedly showed lower baseline TCR diversity. Complete responders possessed baseline diversity comparable to newly diagnosed patients.

This chain joins TRBV29-1 and TRBJ2-2; no clear D gene. The receptor comes from a human donor with classical Hodgkin lymphoma. This specimen was peripheral blood mononuclear cells (PBMCs), taken at baseline. The chain's CDR3 is CSAHAPNTGELFF. The CDR3 nucleotides are TGCAGCGCCCACGCGCCAAACACCGGGGAGCTGTTTTTT.